This entry is about one T cell receptor (beta chain). Its antigen is still unknown. Base qualities were left out, and no much larger clone turns up one base away. The cysteine opens and the phenylalanine closes a CDR3 of 14 amino acids. The sequence is cut down to CDR3 DNA, 42 bases in frame from base 1. V has 7 bases trimmed and J has 6 bases trimmed; junction bases matching no gene number 9. CDR1 LNHDA and CDR2 SQIVND are derived from the germline V gene (reference sequence). Patients with a history of autoimmune disease or receiving systemic immunosuppression were excluded from the trial. Peripheral blood for TCR sequencing was collected from all dose cohorts at baseline, on cycle 4 day 1, and on cycle 7 day 1. Samples were obtained from an open-label, multicenter, first-in-human phase I dose-escalation trial of ivuxolimab. Adults with locally advanced or metastatic head and neck squamous cell, hepatocellular, melanoma or renal cell carcinoma were enrolled in the trial. CD4+ and CD8+ T cells were sorted separately from peripheral blood before TCR sequencing.

This sample is part of a study of OX40 agonist ivuxolimab in advanced cancers. At the level of the whole study: Ivuxolimab, which targeted the costimulatory receptor OX40 (CD134), was an agonistic, fully human IgG2 monoclonal antibody. The paper reports the monotherapy dose-escalation portion (N of about 51 patients) of the phase I ivuxolimab trial. Peripheral TCRbeta sequencing aimed to test whether ivuxolimab altered TCR sequence diversity and caused clonal T-cell expansion. Intravenous ivuxolimab was administered to patients every 2 weeks at six dose levels: 0.01, 0.1, 0.3, 1.5, 3 and 10 mg/kg. In the dose-escalation cohort, 65% to 85% of patients were male, and the mean age was 60 years with a range of about 20 to 80. Among the roughly 50 dose-escalation patients, approximately 20 had hepatocellular carcinoma, approximately 15 melanoma, 9 renal cell carcinoma and 9 head and neck cancer. Three dose-escalation patients achieved partial responses, one with hepatocellular carcinoma and two with cutaneous melanoma. Patients were allowed to have had prior anti-PD-1, anti-PD-L1 or anti-CTLA-4 therapy, and approximately 40% of the dose-escalation patients had been treated with checkpoint inhibitors. The investigation overall reported the following: At doses of 0.1 to 3.0 mg/kg, clonal expansion of both CD4+ and CD8+ blood T cells was observed from baseline to week 6. After ivuxolimab, CD8+ T cells had more expanded clones than CD4+ T cells on average. Antigen specificity was not determined for the clonally expanded peripheral T cells. Low levels of normalized T-cell clonal expansion were also seen in some nonresponding patients. Partial responders in the 0.1-3.0 mg/kg groups had among the lowest normalized peripheral clonal expansion, especially among CD8+ T cells.

To sequence the TCRbeta CDR3 region, genomic DNA was isolated from the sorted cells. The immunoSEQ Assay was used for sequencing of TCRbeta CDR3 regions. The immuneACCESS repertoire file appears here via TCRdb, limited to in-frame rearrangements. These files lack a portion of the clones; in checked studies, under half of the deficit traces to unresolved V genes, and the cause of the others is not known. This sample lists roughly 71,000 clones; roughly 80% were detected once. Jointly, the top ten make up 1.6% of the sample. Specimen: CD4+ or CD8+ T cells sorted from blood, collected in a trial of the OX40 agonist ivuxolimab. The rearranged chain carries TRBV19 and TRBJ2-1; 7 junctional bases match TRBD2. This receptor was taken from an adult with an advanced solid tumor such as melanoma, head and neck, liver or kidney cancer. The CDR3 loop reads CASTPRLAINEQFF. Read as DNA, the sequence is TGTGCCAGTACCCCCCGACTAGCTATCAATGAGCAGTTCTTC.